Listed below are T cell receptor beta chains from one sample, sequenced in a study of T cell responses to AZD1222 COVID-19 vaccine. Some clones are missing from TCRdb's copy, which holds only in-frame ones; the method was immunoSEQ multiplex PCR. The data show fewer than 120,000 clones, approximately 92% seen once. The sample consisted of peripheral blood, taken 28 days after the second AZD1222 dose. The receptor source for this set is an adult who received the AZD1222 COVID-19 vaccine. Each CDR3 is given with its conserved first and last residue. A D gene is named only where the DNA matches it firmly. Size is stated for part of the rows, as once, few or many counts, or as a class when the clone is expanded.

V gene,clone size,J gene,D gene,CDR3 protein,CDR3 DNA
TRBV28,-,TRBJ1-2,-,CASSSPGAVGGYTF,TGTGCCAGCAGTTCGCCCGGGGCCGTGGGTGGCTACACCTTC
TRBV10-3,-,TRBJ1-6,-,CATGEGQDSPLHF,TGTGCCACAGGCGAGGGGCAAGATTCACCCCTCCACTTT
TRBV28,-,TRBJ1-1,TRBD1,CASGRGREGVTEAFF,TGTGCCAGTGGCAGGGGGCGGGAGGGGGTCACTGAAGCTTTCTTT
TRBV4-1,once,TRBJ2-3,TRBD2,CASSHPWTPDAGGQDTQYF,TGCGCCAGCAGCCACCCGTGGACTCCAGACGCGGGGGGGCAAGATACGCAGTATTTT
TRBV5-1,-,TRBJ2-3,TRBD1,CASSLGTGVTDTQYF,TGCGCCAGCAGCTTGGGGACAGGAGTCACAGATACGCAGTATTTT
TRBV4-2,-,TRBJ2-1,TRBD2,CASSQVAGTRLYNEQFF,TGTGCCAGCAGCCAAGTCGCCGGGACTAGGCTCTACAATGAGCAGTTCTTC
TRBV7-6,-,TRBJ1-2,TRBD1,CASSLGPSTGEDGYTF,TGTGCCAGCAGCTTAGGTCCCTCGACAGGGGAGGATGGCTACACCTTC
TRBV5-1,-,TRBJ2-7,-,CASSSQGGHEQYF,TGCGCCAGCAGCTCCCAAGGAGGGCACGAGCAGTACTTC
TRBV21-1,-,TRBJ2-3,-,CASSLSDRGRISTDTQYF,TGTGCCAGCAGCCTGTCGGACAGGGGGCGGATTAGCACAGATACGCAGTATTTT
TRBV7-2,-,TRBJ1-5,-,CASSSAGGLNQPQHF,TGTGCCAGCAGCTCCGCGGGGGGACTTAATCAGCCCCAGCATTTT
TRBV19,-,TRBJ2-7,-,CASSRQGHEQYF,TGTGCCAGTAGTCGGCAGGGCCACGAGCAGTACTTC
TRBV5-6,-,TRBJ2-7,-,CASSSRSGDYEQYF,TGTGCCAGCAGCTCGCGGTCGGGGGACTACGAGCAGTACTTC
TRBV9,-,TRBJ1-1,-,CASSVGGGQRAFF,TGTGCCAGCAGCGTGGGGGGAGGGCAGCGAGCTTTCTTT
TRBV12-5,-,TRBJ2-5,TRBD1,CASGLTKTGGLETQYF,TGTGCTAGTGGTCTAACCAAGACAGGGGGCTTGGAGACCCAGTACTTC